This entry lists 17 T cell receptor beta chains sequenced from one sample in a study of blood T cell repertoires in COVID-19. Here immunoSEQ multiplex PCR was the method, and the copy in TCRdb shows in-frame clones only, minus some. The data show roughly 100,000 clones, roughly 92% seen once. Sequencing was done on a sample of peripheral blood. The receptor source for this set is a woman in her forties or fifties with COVID-19, enrolled during active disease.

The V call is TRBV6-1, the J call TRBJ2-7; the match to TRBD2 covers 8 bases. The V gene end was trimmed by 1 base and the J gene end by 6 bases; junction bases not matched to a gene: 5. CDR3 length equals 14 residues. Germline V gene data show CDR1 as MNHNS and CDR2 as SASEGT. CDR3 amino acids: CASSEDSGVREQYF. The CDR3 coding sequence is TGTGCCAGCAGTGAAGATAGCGGGGTTCGCGAGCAGTACTTC.

The rearrangement links TRBV19 to TRBJ1-5; D uncertain. Per germline, CDR1 LNHDA and CDR2 SQIVND (reference sequence). Trimming cost V 6 bases and J 4 bases, with 7 bases left between them. The CDR3 totals 12 residues. DNA of the CDR3: TGTGCCAGTAGGACGGGTAATCAGCCCCAGCATTTT. Its translation is CASRTGNQPQHF. Full variable domain (outside the CDR3, taken from reference TRBV19 and TRBJ1-5): DGGITQSPKYLFRKEGQNVTLSCEQNLNHDAMYWYRQDPGQGLRLIYYSQIVNDFQKGDIAEGYSVSREKKESFPLTVTSAQKNPTAFYLCASRTGNQPQHFGDGTRLSIL.

The chain couples TRBV10-3 to TRBJ1-3; D gene ambiguous. This CDR3 contains 16 residues. Germline V gives CDR1 ENHRY, CDR2 SYGVKD. V lost 3 bases and J lost 2, with 14 bases in between. This chain's CDR3 is CAISEGGNLAGNTIYF. CDR3 nucleotides: TGTGCCATCAGTGAAGGAGGCAACCTGGCTGGAAACACCATATATTTT.

The chain recombines TRBV12-5 with TRBJ2-3, with 7 bases fitting TRBD2. The ends lost 6 bases at V and 1 base at J; junction bases unmatched: 10. Germline CDR1 and CDR2: LGHNT and FRNRAP. This CDR3 has 16 amino acids. The CDR3 coding sequence is TGTGCTAGTGGACCCCTGGGGGGGATCGGCACAGATACGCAGTATTTT. Translated: CASGPLGGIGTDTQYF.

V gene TRBV24-1 combines with J gene TRBJ2-1; 10 positions agree with TRBD2. Germline values: CDR1 KGHDR, CDR2 SFDVKD. This CDR3 is built from 15 residues. V lost 7 bases and J lost 1; bases outside the gene matches: 3. The CDR3 nucleotides read TGTGCCACCAGAGCGGGGGGGCGGTCCTACAATGAGCAGTTCTTC. Amino acids: CATRAGGRSYNEQFF.

The rearrangement joins TRBV6-5 to TRBJ1-1, with D uncertain. This CDR3 has 13 amino acids. Per the germline V gene, CDR1 is MNHEY and CDR2 is SVGAGI. Trimming cost V 7 bases and J 1 base, with 10 bases left between them. DNA for the CDR3: TGTGCCAGCAACCGGGAGAGGAACACTGAAGCTTTCTTT. It translates to CASNRERNTEAFF.

V and J are TRBV27 and TRBJ2-7, with D possibly being TRBD2 (5 bases). The CDR3 is 15 amino acids. Germline lookup yields CDR1 MNHEY and CDR2 SMNVEV (reference sequence). Between the trimmed V and J ends, which lost 5 bases and 0 bases, there was a span of 14 bases. The CDR3 DNA sequence: TGTGCCAGCAGTCCCGATGGACTGTTCTCCTACGAGCAGTACTTC. It specifies CASSPDGLFSYEQYF.

The V and J genes are TRBV5-1 and TRBJ1-6; D unresolved. Germline V gene sequence: CDR1 SGHRS, CDR2 YFSETQ. The CDR3 totals 14 residues. With 2 bases removed from V and 8 bases from J, the gap between germline ends came to 11 bases. CDR3 nucleotides: TGCGCCAGCAGCTTAGACTCTCTCGATTCACCCCTCCACTTT. It encodes CASSLDSLDSPLHF.

In this sample, this clone turned up once. V and J are TRBV28 and TRBJ1-3, with D possibly matching TRBD1 (6 bases). The ends were cut back, 7 bases at V and 0 bases at J, with 13 bases in the middle. CDR1 is MDHEN, CDR2 SYDVKM, per germline. The CDR3 consists of 15 residues. CDR3 sequence (DNA): TGTGCCAGCACCTTTGACAGGCGCTCTGGAAACACCATATATTTT. Translated: CASTFDRRSGNTIYF.

The gene calls are TRBV6-5 and TRBJ2-5, with 7 nucleotides matching TRBD1. The CDR3 is 13 amino acids. V lost 8 bases and J lost 9; bases outside the gene matches: 12. Germline-derived CDR1 and CDR2 are MNHEY and SVGAGI. CDR3 residues: CASQGVPPGAQYF. In nucleotides, the CDR3 is TGTGCCAGCCAGGGGGTACCCCCCGGAGCCCAGTACTTC.

This chain joins TRBV28 and TRBJ1-2; TRBD1 matches at 10 bases. This CDR3 comprises 14 residues. Germline V CDR1 and CDR2: MDHEN, SYDVKM. V shed 4 bases and J 7 bases; nucleotides not matched to a gene: 6. CDR3 nucleotide sequence: TGTGCCAGCAGTTCGGCGGGACAGGGGACTGGCTACACCTTC. Its protein is CASSSAGQGTGYTF.

The chain has TRBV7-9 and TRBJ1-2; D might be TRBD1 (5 bases). The CDR3 sequence is 16 residues long. Trimming left V 5 bases short and J 6 bases short, with 22 bases between. Germline V gene data show CDR1 as SEHNR and CDR2 as FQNEAQ (reference sequence). The CDR3: CASSSSLTGDRDGYTF. Here the CDR3 DNA reads TGTGCCAGCAGCAGTTCTCTTACGGGGGATAGGGATGGCTACACCTTC.

V is TRBV9 and J is TRBJ1-2; 9 bases line up with TRBD1. The germline V gene has CDR1 SGDLS and CDR2 YYNGEE. The CDR3 spans 14 residues. The J segment lost 3 bases and the V segment lost 4 bases, leaving 4 bases of the junction unmatched. The CDR3, as DNA: TGTGCCAGCAGCCCCAGGACAGGGGACTATGGCTACACCTTC. This translates into CASSPRTGDYGYTF.

The rearrangement joins TRBV28 to TRBJ1-3; D is perhaps TRBD1 (5 bases). Germline V CDR1 and CDR2: MDHEN, SYDVKM. The V end lost 7 bases, the J end lost 4 bases, and 11 bases lay between the germline ends. The CDR3 is made up of 13 amino acids. CDR3 bases: TGTGCCAGCACCAATAACAGGGGAAACACCATATATTTT. Protein: CASTNNRGNTIYF. Using reference TRBV28 and TRBJ1-3 for the parts outside the CDR3, the full variable domain is DVKVTQSSRYLVKRTGEKVFLECVQDMDHENMFWYRQDPGLGLRLIYFSYDVKMKEKGDIPEGYSVSREKKERFSLILESASTNQTSMYLCASTNNRGNTIYFGEGSWLTVV.

In nucleotides, the CDR3 is TGTGCAAGTCGCCTCGGGTCCCCGAGCTCCTACGAGCAGTACGTC. It translates to CASRLGSPSSYEQYV. This chain links TRBV12-2 with TRBJ2-7; TRBD2, the table's D call, lacks a check against the DNA. TRBV12-2 is a recognized pseudogene. The CDR3 loop spans 15 amino acids.

The chain combines TRBV5-5 with TRBJ1-1; D uncertain. With 5 bases removed from V and 4 bases from J, the gap between germline ends came to 15 bases. The CDR3 has 14 amino acids. Germline CDR1 and CDR2: SGHKS and YYEKEE (reference sequence). For the CDR3, the DNA is TGTGCCAGCAGTCCCGACATTATTTTCACTGAAGCTTTCTTT. Amino acid sequence: CASSPDIIFTEAFF.

The V gene is TRBV14, the J gene TRBJ2-2; D perhaps matches TRBD2 (6 bases). The germline CDR1 and CDR2 sequences are SGHDN and FVKESK. Trimming pared 0 bases from V and 4 bases from J, leaving 9 bases between. The CDR3 runs 15 residues. CDR3 in amino acids: CASSQEWRGTGELFF. The CDR3 DNA reads as TGTGCCAGCAGCCAAGAATGGCGGGGCACCGGGGAGCTGTTTTTT.